The TCR beta chain described here comes from a study of OX40 agonist ivuxolimab in advanced cancers. Assay: immunoSEQ multiplex PCR; the TCRdb copy retains only in-frame clones and omits some. In the table there are tens of thousands of clones, approximately 84% of which are singletons. Sampled blood was obtained at baseline, cycle 4 day 1, and cycle 7 day 1. CDR1 and CDR2 (germline): SGHTA, FQGNSA. The CDR3 is made up of 14 amino acids. V shed 4 bases and J shed 0 bases, with 8 bases lying between them. This receptor was obtained from an adult with an advanced solid tumor such as melanoma, head and neck, liver or kidney cancer. The chain is built from TRBV7-2 and TRBJ2-3; D not resolved. This specimen consisted of CD4+ or CD8+ T cells sorted from blood, obtained in a trial of the OX40 agonist ivuxolimab. Here the CDR3 reads CASSSPESTDTQYF. The CDR3 DNA reads as TGTGCCAGCAGCTCCCCCGAAAGCACAGATACGCAGTATTTT.